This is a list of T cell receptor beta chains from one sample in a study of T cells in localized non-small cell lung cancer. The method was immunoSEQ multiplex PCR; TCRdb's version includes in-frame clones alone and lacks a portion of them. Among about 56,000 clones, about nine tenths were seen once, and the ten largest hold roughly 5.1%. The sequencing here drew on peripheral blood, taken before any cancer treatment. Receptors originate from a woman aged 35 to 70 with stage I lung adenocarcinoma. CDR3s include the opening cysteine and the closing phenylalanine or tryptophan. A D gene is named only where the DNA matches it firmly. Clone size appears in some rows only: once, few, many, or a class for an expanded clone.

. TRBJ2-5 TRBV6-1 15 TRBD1 CASSVTGGSQETQYF TGTGCCAGCAGTGTAACAGGGGGATCCCAAGAGACCCAGTACTTC
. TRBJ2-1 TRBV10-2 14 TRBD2 CASIGGGARNEQFF TGCGCCAGCATCGGCGGGGGGGCTCGTAATGAGCAGTTCTTC
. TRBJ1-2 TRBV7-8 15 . CASSLGQGFNYGYTF TGTGCCAGCAGCTTAGGGCAGGGGTTCAACTATGGCTACACCTTC
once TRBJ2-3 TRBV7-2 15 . CASSATRFGTDTQYF TGTGCCAGCAGCGCGACTAGATTCGGCACAGATACGCAGTATTTT
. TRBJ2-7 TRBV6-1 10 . CASWGYEQYF TGTGCCAGCTGGGGGTACGAGCAGTACTTC
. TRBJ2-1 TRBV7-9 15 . CASSPGQLSYNEQFF TGTGCCAGCAGCCCTGGACAGCTCTCCTACAATGAGCAGTTCTTC
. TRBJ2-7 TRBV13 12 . CASSLALAEQYF TGTGCCAGCAGCTTAGCCCTGGCCGAGCAGTACTTC
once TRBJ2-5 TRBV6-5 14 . CASSQTPPRATQYF TGTGCCAGCAGTCAGACTCCCCCGAGGGCGACCCAGTACTTC
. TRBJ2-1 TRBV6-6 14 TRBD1 CASRTGTANGEQFF TGTGCCAGCAGGACAGGGACAGCTAATGGTGAGCAGTTCTTC
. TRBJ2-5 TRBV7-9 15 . CASSLNGIAPETQYF TGTGCCAGCAGCTTAAATGGTATAGCCCCCGAGACCCAGTACTTC
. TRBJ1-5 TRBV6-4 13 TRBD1 CASRGQGREPQHF TGTGCCAGCAGGGGACAGGGGAGGGAGCCCCAGCATTTT
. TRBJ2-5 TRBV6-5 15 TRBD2 CASTASGGASETQYF TGTGCCAGCACCGCTAGCGGGGGGGCATCAGAGACCCAGTACTTC
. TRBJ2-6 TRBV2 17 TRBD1 CASSVTGSQAGANVLTF TGTGCCAGCAGTGTGACAGGGAGTCAGGCTGGGGCCAACGTCCTGACTTTC
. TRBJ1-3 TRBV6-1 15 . CASTPTANSGNTIYF TGTGCCAGCACCCCGACGGCCAACTCTGGAAACACCATATATTTT
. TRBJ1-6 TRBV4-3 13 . CASSRGDNSPLHF TGCGCCAGCAGCAGAGGGGACAATTCACCCCTCCACTTT
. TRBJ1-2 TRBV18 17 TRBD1 CASPLPTGSPLTYGYTF TGTGCCAGCCCCCTACCGACAGGGTCTCCCCTAACTTATGGCTACACCTTC
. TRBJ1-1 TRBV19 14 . CASSIPDHYTEAFF TGTGCCAGTAGTATCCCAGACCATTACACTGAAGCTTTCTTT
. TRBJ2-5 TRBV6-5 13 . CASRPTEQETQYF TGTGCCAGCAGGCCAACAGAGCAAGAGACCCAGTACTTC
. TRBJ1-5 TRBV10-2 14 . CASSESSANQPQHF TGCGCCAGCAGTGAGTCGTCAGCGAATCAGCCCCAGCATTTT
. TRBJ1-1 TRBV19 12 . CASSPRGSEAFF TGTGCCAGTAGTCCCAGGGGCTCTGAAGCTTTCTTT
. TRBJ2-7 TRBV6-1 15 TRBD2 CASTQYSGLSYEQYF TGTGCCAGCACCCAATATAGCGGGTTATCTTACGAGCAGTACTTC
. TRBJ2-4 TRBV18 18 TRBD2 CASSPQTPGGEAKNIQYF TGTGCCAGCTCACCACAGACCCCGGGGGGAGAAGCCAAAAACATTCAGTACTTC
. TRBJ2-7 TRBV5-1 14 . CASSLGQRANEQYF TGCGCCAGCAGCTTGGGGCAGCGGGCGAACGAGCAGTACTTC
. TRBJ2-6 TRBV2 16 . CASSPTRPAGANVLTF TGTGCCAGCAGCCCCACAAGGCCCGCCGGGGCCAACGTCCTGACTTTC
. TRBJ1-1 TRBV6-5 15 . CASSYSVTAGTEAFF TGTGCCAGCAGTTACTCGGTCACGGCAGGGACTGAAGCTTTCTTT
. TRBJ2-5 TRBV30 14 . CAWTGTASGETQYF TGTGCCTGGACCGGGACTGCGAGCGGGGAGACCCAGTACTTC
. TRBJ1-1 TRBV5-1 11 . CASSWGAEAFF TGCGCCAGCAGCTGGGGCGCAGAAGCTTTCTTT
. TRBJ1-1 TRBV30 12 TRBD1 CAWRDRVTEAFF TGTGCCTGGAGGGACAGGGTGACTGAAGCTTTCTTT
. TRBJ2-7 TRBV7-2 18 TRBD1 CASSLARTGLGSSYEQYF TGTGCCAGCAGCCTCGCTCGGACAGGATTGGGTTCCTCCTACGAGCAGTACTTC
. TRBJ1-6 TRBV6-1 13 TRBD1 CAIRTGRKSPLHF TGTGCCATCCGGACAGGGAGAAAATCACCCCTCCACTTT
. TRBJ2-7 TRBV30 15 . CAWSGRTRNRGEQYF TGTGCCTGGAGTGGACGGACCCGCAATCGAGGTGAGCAGTACTTC
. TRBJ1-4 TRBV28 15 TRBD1 CASSLGTAGGEKLFF TGTGCCAGCAGCCTAGGGACAGCCGGAGGTGAAAAACTGTTTTTT
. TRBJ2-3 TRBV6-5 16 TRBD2 CASSLTSGGSMGTQYF TGTGCCAGCAGTTTGACTAGCGGGGGGTCAATGGGTACGCAGTATTTT
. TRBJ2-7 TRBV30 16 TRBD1 CAWSPLLRDRAYEQYF TGTGCCTGGAGTCCTCTTTTGCGGGACAGGGCCTACGAGCAGTACTTC
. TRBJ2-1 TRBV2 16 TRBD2 CASSEGGLGIWNEQFF TGTGCCAGCAGTGAAGGGGGACTAGGAATCTGGAATGAGCAGTTCTTC
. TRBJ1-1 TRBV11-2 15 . CASSPRLPIQKGAFF TGTGCCAGCAGCCCCCGGCTCCCCATACAGAAAGGGGCTTTCTTT